This is a list of T cell receptor beta chains from one sample in a study of response to subunit inactivated influenza vaccine. Each CDR3 protein gets one entry after TCRdb re-called the RT-PCR reads with MiXCR. The table shows more than 600,000 distinct CDR3 sequences, with about a fifth occurring only once. Sequencing used PBMCs from blood, obtained approximately 5 days after vaccination. The receptors shown here come from a man in his forties or fifties who received an inactivated influenza vaccine. Each CDR3 is given with its conserved first and last residue. The D gene is left open where the match is weak. Clone size, where shown, is once, few, many, or a class for clones that have expanded.

CDR3: CSAADRGYSPLHF
DNA: TGCAGTGCTGCGGACAGGGGTTATTCACCCCTCCACTTT
size: -
D: TRBD1
V: TRBV20-1
J: TRBJ1-6

CDR3: CASSQDVGPGELFF
DNA: TGTGCCAGCAGCCAAGATGTAGGCCCCGGGGAGCTGTTTTTT
size: -
D: -
V: TRBV14
J: TRBJ2-2

CDR3: CSVVGVNTEAFF
DNA: TGCAGCGTTGTGGGCGTGAACACTGAAGCTTTCTTT
size: -
D: -
V: TRBV29-1
J: TRBJ1-1

CDR3: CASSFAGRGTNEKLFF
DNA: TGTGCCAGCAGCTTCGCGGGGAGGGGTACTAATGAAAAACTGTTTTTT
size: few
D: -
V: TRBV7-2
J: TRBJ1-4

CDR3: CASSLGDSASPLHF
DNA: TGTGCCAGCAGCTTGGGGGACAGTGCTTCACCCCTCCACTTT
size: many
D: TRBD1
V: TRBV7-2
J: TRBJ1-6

CDR3: CAARGQTSTHGYTF
DNA: TGTGCCGCCCGGGGGCAGACTAGTACTCATGGCTACACCTTC
size: few
D: -
V: TRBV27
J: TRBJ1-2

CDR3: CASSLGSGFNEQFF
DNA: TGTGCCAGCAGCTTAGGGTCCGGGTTCAATGAGCAGTTCTTC
size: many
D: -
V: TRBV12-3/TRBV12-4
J: TRBJ2-1

CDR3: CSARVRGTGQPQHF
DNA: TGCAGTGCTAGAGTAAGGGGGACTGGTCAGCCCCAGCATTTT
size: -
D: -
V: TRBV20-1
J: TRBJ1-5

CDR3: CSATPSSGSSYNEQFF
DNA: TGCAGTGCTACACCCTCTAGCGGAAGCTCCTACAATGAGCAGTTCTTC
size: few
D: TRBD2
V: TRBV20-1
J: TRBJ2-1

CDR3: CSAPTFPANTGELFF
DNA: TGCAGTGCTCCCACTTTTCCTGCGAACACCGGGGAGCTGTTTTTT
size: few
D: -
V: TRBV20-1
J: TRBJ2-2

CDR3: CASYPSTGRYNEQFF
DNA: TGTGCCAGCTACCCCTCTACGGGACGGTACAATGAGCAGTTCTTC
size: few
D: -
V: TRBV18
J: TRBJ2-1

CDR3: CSASFRSSYSNQPQHF
DNA: TGCAGTGCTAGCTTCCGCTCCTCATATAGCAATCAGCCCCAGCATTTT
size: few
D: -
V: TRBV20-1
J: TRBJ1-5

CDR3: CASSVQGNPYEQYF
DNA: TGTGCCAGCAGCGTGCAGGGGAATCCCTACGAGCAGTACTTC
size: -
D: -
V: TRBV9
J: TRBJ2-7